Sequencing of this T cell receptor (beta chain) was carried out in a study of CD8+ T cells in alopecia areata. Regarding the study as a whole: Lesional tissue from the scalp (especially in alopecia totalis/universalis) showed higher clonality than normal scalp. Shared TCR sequences were less clear between patients than in mice, possibly partly from HLA diversity.

The CDR3 totals 14 residues. CDR1 is SGHAT and CDR2 is FQNNGV in the germline V gene. V gave up 5 bases and J gave up 2 bases, with 13 bases separating them. Investigators sorted PBMCs to obtain both CD4+ and CD8+ T cells. In regard to this clone: Its antigen is unknown.

Isolated RNA was reverse transcribed into cDNA used as the sequencing template. This table comes from immunoSEQ multiplex PCR, and its TCRdb copy is limited to in-frame clones, with some not included. In the table there are some 110,000 clones, less than 80% of which are singletons. The clonotype was recovered from a human donor in good health. The chain is built from TRBV11-2 and TRBJ2-7; D ambiguous. Sequenced: CD4+ T cells sorted from blood. The CDR3 DNA reads TGTGCCAGCAGCCAGCGTTTGGCCGCCTACGAGCAGTACTTC. Protein: CASSQRLAAYEQYF.